Below, one T cell receptor (beta chain) is given with its context. V was clipped by 1 base and J by 2 bases, with 10 bases between them. The CDR3 spans 15 residues. CDR1 and CDR2 (germline): MNHNS, SASEGT. Only in-frame clones appear in the TCRdb table, and some are missing; sequencing was by immunoSEQ multiplex PCR. The table records some 56,000 clones, around 98% of them present only once. This sample stems from a study of siplizumab effects on memory and regulatory T cells. This chain links TRBV6-1 with TRBJ2-3; no reliable D call. Sequencing input: naive CD8+ T cells sorted from blood. The TCR sequence derives from a human donor in good health. Here the CDR3 DNA reads TGTGCCAGCAGTGAAGTTCATGTCTACACAGATACGCAGTATTTT. Translation gives CASSEVHVYTDTQYF.